The 28 T cell receptor beta chains below all came from one sample that was sequenced in a study of shared clonotypes between healthy human individuals (dated by TCRdb to about 2020). Receptor amplification or capture employed the immunoSEQ multiplex PCR assay. TCRdb stores this immuneACCESS table with in-frame sequences only. Part of the clones is absent; in the studies checked, under half of the shortfall reflects unresolved V genes, and no reason is known for the rest. The sample includes some 2 million clones, with 85% to 95% observed a single time. Of the sample, 0.1% to 0.15% is held by the ten largest clones. Source material: naive CD4+ T cells sorted from blood. The cell subset or site tag for this specimen amounts to: CD45RA+ positively selected. These receptors came from a man between 18 and 35 years old in good health.

The J gene is TRBJ1-4, the V gene TRBV5-1; D gene uncertain. Trimming took 4 bases from V and 3 from J, leaving 13 bases between them. The CDR3 extends over 15 amino acids. Germline V gene lookup returns CDR1 SGHRS and CDR2 YFSETQ. CDR3 DNA sequence: TGCGCCAGCAGCATCCAGCGTTCGTCTAATGAAAAACTGTTTTTT. Translation: CASSIQRSSNEKLFF.

The chain recombines TRBV14 with TRBJ2-7; D not resolved. V shed 4 bases and J shed 1 base, with 11 bases lying between them. This CDR3 is built from 14 residues. Germline CDR1 SGHDN, CDR2 FVKESK. CDR3 nucleotide sequence: TGTGCCAGCAGCCCTTTCAGCCAGTCCTACGAGCAGTACTTC. Protein: CASSPFSQSYEQYF. The whole variable domain, remainder taken from reference TRBV14 and TRBJ2-7, is EAGVTQFPSHSVIEKGQTVTLRCDPISGHDNLYWYRRVMGKEIKFLLHFVKESKQDESGMPNNRFLAERTGGTYSTLKVQPAELEDSGVYFCASSPFSQSYEQYFGPGTRLTVT.

This chain links TRBV5-1 with TRBJ2-2, with TRBD2 matching 10 bases. V was pared by 2 bases and J by 5 bases, with 6 bases of the junction left unmatched. Germline loops: CDR1 SGHRS, CDR2 YFSETQ. This CDR3 has 16 amino acids. The CDR3 protein is CASSFLAGDKTGELFF. DNA for the CDR3: TGCGCCAGCAGCTTTCTAGCGGGGGATAAAACCGGGGAGCTGTTTTTT.

The chain joins TRBV7-3 to TRBJ1-4; D call uncertain. Trimming stripped 5 bases from V and 4 bases from J, with 11 bases between. The length of the CDR3 is 14 residues. Germline CDR1 is SGHTA and CDR2 is FQGTGA. The CDR3, as DNA: TGTGCCAGCAGCAAGAATGAGATTAATGAAAAACTGTTTTTT. As protein: CASSKNEINEKLFF.

About this clone itself: A much larger clonotype is one base distant, so this may be a read error. The rearrangement links TRBV27 to TRBJ2-7, with no clear D. The CDR3 contains 11 residues. Per the germline V gene, CDR1 is MNHEY and CDR2 is SMNVEV (reference sequence). Trimming shortened V by 6 bases and J by 0 bases, and 3 bases separated the two germline ends. The chain's CDR3 is CASSRSYEQYF. The CDR3 bases are TGTGCCAGCAGCCGCTCCTACGAGCAGTACTTC.

The chain couples TRBV7-9 to TRBJ2-7; 8 bases agree with TRBD2. This CDR3 is 15 amino acids long. Germline V CDR1 and CDR2: SEHNR, FQNEAQ (reference sequence). Trimming took 1 base from V and 6 from J; bases not matched to a gene: 8. This CDR3 is CASSLVLAGSSEQYF. The CDR3 DNA reads as TGTGCCAGCAGCTTAGTGTTAGCGGGATCCAGCGAGCAGTACTTC.

The J gene is TRBJ2-2, the V gene TRBV6-6; D tentatively reads TRBD1 or TRBD2 (5 bases each). Trimming shortened V by 3 bases and J by 2 bases, and 13 bases separated the two germline ends. The CDR3 runs 16 residues. Germline lookup yields CDR1 MNHNY and CDR2 SVGAGI (reference sequence). CDR3: CASSYVVGENTGELFF. The CDR3 DNA is TGTGCCAGCAGTTATGTAGTGGGGGAAAACACCGGGGAGCTGTTTTTT.

On this clone: In the same sample, other DNA sequences code for this CDR3. The chain employs TRBV7-2 and TRBJ2-7; D is undetermined. From germline, CDR1 is SGHTA and CDR2 FQGNSA. The V end lost 1 base, the J end lost 2 bases, and 3 bases lay between the germline ends. The CDR3 length is 12 residues. The CDR3 nucleotides are TGTGCCAGCAGCTTAGGTACCTACGAGCAGTACTTC. It codes for CASSLGTYEQYF.

This chain uses TRBV18 with TRBJ1-3; D uncertain. The CDR3 covers 13 residues. Germline V gene data show CDR1 as KGHSH and CDR2 as LQKENI. Deletions cut 8 bases from V and 3 bases from J, with 11 bases between. The CDR3 loop is CASAREFGNTIYF. The CDR3 DNA reads as TGTGCCAGCGCGAGGGAATTTGGAAACACCATATATTTT.

This sequence joins TRBV21-1 and TRBJ2-5. TRBV21-1 is flagged as a pseudogene. There are 15 residues in the CDR3. DNA of the CDR3: TGTGCCAGCAGTTTGGTTAGGCGCCTAGGGGAGACCCAGTACTTC. Its translation: CASSLVRRLGETQYF.

Regarding this clone: Other DNA sequences of this sample code for an identical CDR3. The chain uses TRBV5-1 and TRBJ1-6; 7 positions agree with TRBD1. CDR1 is SGHRS and CDR2 is YFSETQ in the germline V gene. J was trimmed by 7 bases and V by 0 bases; bases with no gene match: 4. The CDR3 totals 15 residues. The CDR3, as DNA: TGCGCCAGCAGCTTGGAGCCGGGACAGAATTCACCCCTCCACTTT. This translates into CASSLEPGQNSPLHF.

J is TRBJ1-4 and V is TRBV27; no reliable D call. The CDR3 has 14 residues. In germline, CDR1 is MNHEY, CDR2 SMNVEV (reference sequence). V was shortened by 4 bases and J by 7 bases, with 13 bases between the two germline ends. CDR3: CASSSVRTLEKLFF. Here the CDR3 DNA reads TGTGCCAGCAGTTCGGTTAGGACCCTTGAAAAACTGTTTTTT.

Written as DNA, the CDR3 is TGCGCCAGCAGCTCGACAGGGAGTGGCACTGAAGCTTTCTTT. Its protein is CASSSTGSGTEAFF. V and J are TRBV5-1 and TRBJ1-1; TRBD1 matches 7 bases. Germline CDR1 SGHRS, CDR2 YFSETQ. J lost 4 bases, V lost 3 bases, and 6 bases had no gene match. This CDR3 is 14 amino acids long.

The genes are TRBV4-3 and TRBJ2-7, with TRBD2 identical over 10 bases. Losses at the gene ends were 0 bases for V and 2 bases for J; bases not matched to a gene: 7. Germline CDR1 and CDR2: LGHNA and YSLEER. This CDR3 is 17 amino acids long. The DNA of the CDR3 is TGCGCCAGCAGCCAAGAAGGGCCTAGCGGGAGTACCTACGAGCAGTACTTC. This gives the protein CASSQEGPSGSTYEQYF.

V and J are TRBV5-1 and TRBJ2-3, with 10 bases lining up with TRBD2. The germline V gene encodes CDR1 SGHRS and CDR2 YFSETQ. This CDR3 region has 15 residues. The J segment lost 4 bases and the V segment lost 0 bases, leaving 2 bases of the junction unmatched. The CDR3 region is CASSLVLAGADTQYF. DNA of the CDR3: TGCGCCAGCAGCTTGGTCCTAGCGGGAGCAGATACGCAGTATTTT.

This clone was picked up a small number of times. The J gene is TRBJ2-7, the V gene TRBV4-1; 9 bases fit TRBD1. J lost 2 bases, V lost 0 bases, and 2 bases had no gene match. Germline CDR1 reads MGHRA; CDR2 reads YSYEKL. The CDR3 is made up of 15 amino acids. For the CDR3, the DNA is TGCGCCAGCAGCCAAGAGGACAGGGGCCCCTACGAGCAGTACTTC. Translated: CASSQEDRGPYEQYF.

Written as DNA, the CDR3 is TGTGCCAGCAGCGTAAGCGGGAGGGCCGACAATGAGCAGTTCTTC. Its translation is CASSVSGRADNEQFF. This chain uses TRBV11-2 with TRBJ2-1; 10 bases align to TRBD2. CDR1 and CDR2 from the germline V gene are SGHAT and FQNNGV. The CDR3 covers 15 residues. V lost 5 bases and J lost 5; bases outside the gene matches: 6. Drawing the rest from reference TRBV11-2 and TRBJ2-1, the complete variable domain is EAGVAQSPRYKIIEKRQSVAFWCNPISGHATLYWYQQILGQGPKLLIQFQNNGVVDDSQLPKDRFSAERLKGVDSTLKIQPAKLEDSAVYLCASSVSGRADNEQFFGPGTRLTVL.

The chain combines TRBV11-2 with TRBJ1-6; D might be TRBD1 (5 bases). Germline V gene data show CDR1 as SGHAT and CDR2 as FQNNGV. The CDR3 sequence is 13 residues long. Trimming removed 1 base from V and 11 bases from J, with 9 bases in between. The CDR3 sequence is CASSLATGTPLHF. The CDR3 DNA reads as TGTGCCAGCAGCTTAGCCACAGGTACACCCCTCCACTTT.

The chain employs TRBV19 and TRBJ1-1; D perhaps matches TRBD1 (5 bases). The CDR3 sequence is 14 residues long. Germline V gene lookup returns CDR1 LNHDA and CDR2 SQIVND (reference sequence). V was clipped by 3 bases and J by 4 bases, with 12 bases between them. CDR3 bases: TGTGCCAGTAGTATTCGAATCAGGGTCACTGAAGCTTTCTTT. Encoded protein: CASSIRIRVTEAFF.

The chain couples TRBV6-5 to TRBJ2-7; 13 nucleotides line up with TRBD2. V dropped 6 bases and J dropped 3; count of bases not matched to a gene: 2. This CDR3 region has 14 residues. Per the germline V gene, CDR1 is MNHEY and CDR2 is SVGAGI. CDR3 sequence: CASRGTSGNYEQYF. The CDR3 DNA reads TGTGCCAGCAGGGGGACTAGCGGGAACTACGAGCAGTACTTC.

This rearrangement joins TRBV5-1 to TRBJ2-2; no firm D call. Germline loops: CDR1 SGHRS, CDR2 YFSETQ. V lost 4 bases to trimming and J lost 4 bases, with 11 bases between them. The CDR3 spans 14 residues. As DNA, the CDR3 is TGCGCCAGCAGCCCATCCGCGGCCACCGGGGAGCTGTTTTTT. Amino acid sequence: CASSPSAATGELFF.

The chain combines TRBV5-1 with TRBJ1-3; D is uncertain. Germline values: CDR1 SGHRS, CDR2 YFSETQ. Deletions cut 0 bases from V and 0 bases from J, with 4 bases between. The CDR3 spans 14 residues. As DNA, the CDR3 is TGCGCCAGCAGCTTGGGCCACTCTGGAAACACCATATATTTT. It is translated as CASSLGHSGNTIYF. Together with reference TRBV5-1 and TRBJ1-3, the CDR3 gives the full variable domain: KAGVTQTPRYLIKTRGQQVTLSCSPISGHRSVSWYQQTPGQGLQFLFEYFSETQRNKGNFPGRFSGRQFSNSRSEMNVSTLELGDSALYLCASSLGHSGNTIYFGEGSWLTVV.

This chain uses TRBV27 with TRBJ2-1; no clear D gene. CDR1 MNHEY and CDR2 SMNVEV come from the germline V gene (reference sequence). There are 13 residues in the CDR3. V lost 6 bases to trimming and J lost 9 bases, with 15 bases between them. CDR3 nucleotides: TGTGCCAGCAGGCCGGACGTACAAGGTGAGCAGTTCTTC. It specifies CASRPDVQGEQFF.

The chain is built from TRBV4-3 and TRBJ2-2, with 10 nucleotides matching TRBD2. V lost 1 base to trimming and J lost 5 bases; unmatched junction nucleotides: 7. Germline V lookup: CDR1 LGHNA, CDR2 YSLEER. The CDR3 consists of 17 residues. The CDR3 here is CASSQGAGLAHTGELFF. Written as DNA, the CDR3 is TGCGCCAGCAGCCAAGGGGCGGGACTAGCGCATACCGGGGAGCTGTTTTTT.

This chain connects TRBV7-2 to TRBJ2-7, with 9 bases lining up with TRBD1. The CDR3 runs 15 residues. The V segment lost 5 bases and the J segment 1 base; nucleotides outside the gene matches: 6. Germline V gene data show CDR1 as SGHTA and CDR2 as FQGNSA. CDR3 DNA: TGTGCCAGCAGCCCGGAACAGGGGGCATCCTACGAGCAGTACTTC. Translation gives CASSPEQGASYEQYF.

This clone appeared once. CDR3 loop: CATKPGATGELFF. Written as DNA, the CDR3 is TGTGCCACCAAACCGGGAGCCACCGGGGAGCTGTTTTTT. The chain couples TRBV6-6 to TRBJ2-2; tentative D call: TRBD2 (6 bases). This CDR3 is built from 13 residues. Trimming left V 10 bases short and J 4 bases short, with 13 bases between. CDR1 and CDR2 (germline): MNHNY, SVGAGI (reference sequence).

The chain combines TRBV11-2 with TRBJ2-5; the D gene is possibly TRBD1 (5 bases). V lost 3 bases and J lost 8, with 16 bases in between. The CDR3 spans 14 residues. Germline CDR1 and CDR2: SGHAT and FQNNGV. The chain's CDR3 is CASSLPGAPQTQYF. The CDR3 coding sequence is TGTGCCAGCAGCTTGCCTGGGGCCCCCCAAACCCAGTACTTC.

V gene TRBV10-3 combines with J gene TRBJ2-1; 12 bases agree with TRBD2. The V gene's germline CDR1 is ENHRY and CDR2 SYGVKD. CDR3 size: 14 residues. The J segment lost 13 bases and the V segment lost 6 bases, leaving 10 bases of the junction unmatched. The CDR3 reads CAISAGTSGSGQFF. CDR3 nucleotides: TGTGCCATCAGCGCCGGGACTAGCGGGTCCGGTCAGTTCTTC.